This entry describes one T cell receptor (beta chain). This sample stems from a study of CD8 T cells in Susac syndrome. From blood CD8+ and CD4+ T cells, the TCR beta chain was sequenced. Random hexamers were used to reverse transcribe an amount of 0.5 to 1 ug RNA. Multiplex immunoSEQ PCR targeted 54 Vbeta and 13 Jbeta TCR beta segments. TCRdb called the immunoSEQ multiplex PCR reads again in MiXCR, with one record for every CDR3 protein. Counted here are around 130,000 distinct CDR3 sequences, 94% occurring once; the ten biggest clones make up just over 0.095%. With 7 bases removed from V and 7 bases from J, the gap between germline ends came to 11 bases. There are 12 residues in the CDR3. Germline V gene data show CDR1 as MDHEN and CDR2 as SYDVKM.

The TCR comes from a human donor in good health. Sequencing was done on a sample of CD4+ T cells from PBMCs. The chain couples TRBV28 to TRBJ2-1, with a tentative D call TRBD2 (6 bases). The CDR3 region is CASIRETNEQFF. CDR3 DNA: TGTGCCAGCATTCGGGAGACGAATGAGCAGTTCTTC.